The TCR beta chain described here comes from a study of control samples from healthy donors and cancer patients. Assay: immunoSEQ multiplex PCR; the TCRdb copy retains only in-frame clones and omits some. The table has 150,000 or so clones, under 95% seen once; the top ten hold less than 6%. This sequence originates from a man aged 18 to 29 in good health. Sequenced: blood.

This CDR3 reads CAGGTSFSTDTQYF. The CDR3 DNA is TGTGCCGGAGGGACTAGTTTTTCCACAGATACGCAGTATTTT. This chain joins TRBV6-5 and TRBJ2-3; 8 bases map to TRBD2. Looked up from germline, CDR1 is MNHEY and CDR2 is SVGAGI. The CDR3 spans 14 residues. V lost 11 bases to trimming and J lost 2 bases; unmatched junction nucleotides: 9.